The 2 T cell receptor beta chains below come from one sample, sequenced in a study of human T cells and chemical hapten exposure. Time point noted: patch test 2, 6 weeks after DPC sensitization. Treatment specified: therapeutic diphenylcyclopropenone sensitization with weekly scalp DPC. In TCRdb, the RACE reads were re-called with MiXCR into one record per CDR3 protein. The sample carries some 99,000 distinct CDR3 sequences, approximately 8.8% recorded once. The starting material was whole blood, obtained in connection with sensitization to the hapten diphenylcyclopropenone (DPC). The receptors derive from a woman aged 35 to 49 with alopecia areata. Some clones in this sample may be carry-over from other donors' samples.

Concerning this clonotype: Its ends do not fully match the called genes, so a read error is possible. The gene calls are TRBV11-3 and TRBJ2-1, with D possibly being TRBD1 or TRBD2 (5 bases each). This CDR3 has 16 amino acids. Germline loops: CDR1 SGHNT, CDR2 YENEEA. The CDR3 sequence: CASSLRSDSPGSESVF. For the CDR3, the DNA is TGTGCCAGCAGCTTGCGTAGCGACTCACCAGGGTCTGAATCGGTCTTC.

Ten or more counts support this clonotype. The chain joins TRBV7-6 to TRBJ2-7; TRBD1 matches 9 bases. Germline V gene data show CDR1 as SGHVS and CDR2 as FNYEAQ. The CDR3 extends over 15 amino acids. V was clipped by 3 bases and J by 1 base; unmatched bases: 4. The CDR3 nucleotides are TGTGCCAGCAGCTTTGGACAGGGGATTTCCTACGAGCAGTACTTC. Protein product: CASSFGQGISYEQYF.